Listed below are T cell receptor beta chains from one sample, sequenced in a study of beta chain features in type 1 diabetes. Clones were sequenced by immunoSEQ multiplex PCR, and TCRdb holds only the in-frame ones, with some missing. The repertoire holds 350,000 or so clones, with around a fifth as singletons. Material for sequencing was naive CD4+ T cells from blood. The receptor set was obtained from a woman in her late teens or twenties in good health. CDR3s include the opening cysteine and the closing phenylalanine or tryptophan. D genes are given only for firm matches. Size tells how often a clone was seen (once, few, many) or the class of an expanded clone, and some rows leave it out.

d_call	j_call	clone_size	v_call	cdr3_nt	cdr3_aa
.	TRBJ1-5	.	TRBV5-1	TGCGCCAGCAGCCCCCCCAACGGGCGGGGTCAGCCCCAGCATTTT	CASSPPNGRGQPQHF
.	TRBJ2-3	.	TRBV27	TGTGCCAGCAGTTTAGGCCTAGCGACAGATACGCAGTATTTT	CASSLGLATDTQYF
TRBD2	TRBJ2-1	few	TRBV13	TGTGCCAGCAGCTTAGGAGCGGGGAGGGCCCTCGTCTACAATGAGCAGTTCTTC	CASSLGAGRALVYNEQFF
.	TRBJ1-1	.	TRBV13	TGTGCCAGCAGCTTAAGGGGCCTGGATCCTGAAGCTTTCTTT	CASSLRGLDPEAFF
.	TRBJ2-1	few	TRBV4-2	TGTGCCAGCAGCCAAGGGGATCACCAAATCGGAGGTGAGCAGTTCTTC	CASSQGDHQIGGEQFF
.	TRBJ2-6	.	TRBV29-1	TGCAGCGTAGCGCTACTAGCCACTGGGGCCAACGTCCTGACTTTC	CSVALLATGANVLTF
TRBD1	TRBJ1-5	few	TRBV30	TGTGCCTGGAGCGGGACAGGGGGCAATCAGCCCCAGCATTTT	CAWSGTGGNQPQHF
TRBD1	TRBJ2-7	.	TRBV6-1	TGTGCCAGCAGTGGGCCAGGGGGCCGCTACGAGCAGTACTTC	CASSGPGGRYEQYF
TRBD2	TRBJ2-3	.	TRBV5-1	TGCGCCAGCAGCTTGGGTCCGCGGGGGTCGTCAACCGATACGCAGTATTTT	CASSLGPRGSSTDTQYF
TRBD1	TRBJ1-1	few	TRBV27	TGTGCCAGCAGTAACAGGGGGGACTACACTGAAGCTTTCTTT	CASSNRGDYTEAFF
.	TRBJ2-7	few	TRBV2	TGTGCCAGCTCAGGGTCCCAAGGCTACGAGCAGTACTTC	CASSGSQGYEQYF
.	TRBJ1-1	.	TRBV4-3	TGCGCCAGCAGCCAAGCCCAGAACACTGAAGCTTTCTTT	CASSQAQNTEAFF
TRBD1	TRBJ2-2	few	TRBV7-2	TGTGCCAGCAGCTACAGGGGAATACTTATCACCGGGGAGCTGTTTTTT	CASSYRGILITGELFF
.	TRBJ1-6	.	TRBV5-1	TGCGCCAGCAGCTTGGGGTCTCGGGGAAATTCACCCCTCCACTTT	CASSLGSRGNSPLHF
.	TRBJ1-1	few	TRBV14	TGTGCCAGCAGCCAAGATCACGGGGTAGCTGAAGCTTTCTTT	CASSQDHGVAEAFF
TRBD1	TRBJ2-2	few	TRBV2	TGTGCCAGCGGAAAGGACAGGGATGGAACCGGGGAGCTGTTTTTT	CASGKDRDGTGELFF
.	TRBJ2-7	few	TRBV5-6	TGTGCCAGCAGCTTGTCCCCTACTATCACCTACGAGCAGTACTTC	CASSLSPTITYEQYF
TRBD1	TRBJ1-2	.	TRBV7-9	TGTGCCAGCAGCTCGCTGGCAGGGGGGTATGGCTACACCTTC	CASSSLAGGYGYTF
TRBD1	TRBJ2-1	few	TRBV13	TGTGCCAGCAGCCGTGGACAGGGGGTCAATGAGCAGTTCTTC	CASSRGQGVNEQFF
TRBD2	TRBJ2-1	.	TRBV5-1	TGCGCCAGCAGCTTGGCCGCGGGAGGGAGCTACAATGAGCAGTTCTTC	CASSLAAGGSYNEQFF
.	TRBJ2-7	few	TRBV18	TGTGCCAGCTCACCGTCCGCGGGGAGGAACGAGCAGTACTTC	CASSPSAGRNEQYF
.	TRBJ1-1	few	TRBV30	TGTGCCTGGAGTCTAAGGGGTAGCACTGAAGCTTTCTTT	CAWSLRGSTEAFF
TRBD2	TRBJ2-2	.	TRBV2	TGTGCCAGCAGTACTCGACTAGCGGGAGGGCAAAGTTTAGGGGACACCGGGGAGCTGTTTTTT	CASSTRLAGGQSLGDTGELFF
TRBD2	TRBJ2-7	.	TRBV9	TGTGCCAGTTCTACACTCCCGGGACTAGCGGGAGCGGGTCGGGGCGAGCAGTACTTC	CASSTLPGLAGAGRGEQYF
.	TRBJ1-3	.	TRBV11-3	TGTGCCAGCAGCTTCGCGTCGACTGGAAACACCATATATTTT	CASSFASTGNTIYF
TRBD2	TRBJ2-7	few	TRBV14	TGTGCCAGCAGCATCGGGACTAGCGGGAGGAGAGAGCAGTACTTC	CASSIGTSGRREQYF
.	TRBJ1-1	.	TRBV7-8	TGTGCCAGCGCGGATACAGGGAAAAACACTGAAGCTTTCTTT	CASADTGKNTEAFF
.	TRBJ2-5	.	TRBV7-8	TGTGCCAGCAGACCGGACTACTGGGAGACCCAGTACTTC	CASRPDYWETQYF
.	TRBJ2-5	few	TRBV7-2	TGTGCCAGCAGCTTAGATACAGACCAAGAGACCCAGTACTTC	CASSLDTDQETQYF
.	TRBJ2-7	few	TRBV7-6	TGTGCCAGCAGCCCCTGGGGAGAAGGCCGTAACGAGCAGTACTTC	CASSPWGEGRNEQYF
.	TRBJ2-5	.	TRBV7-7	TGTGCTAGCAGCACTTCGGGAGTCAGAGAGACCCAGTACTTC	CASSTSGVRETQYF
TRBD1	TRBJ2-5	.	TRBV6-1	TGTGCCAGCAGGGACAGGGCGAGAGAGACCCAGTACTTC	CASRDRARETQYF
.	TRBJ1-1	few	TRBV18	TGTGCCAGCTCCGCGGACGCGGGTACTGAAGCTTTCTTT	CASSADAGTEAFF
TRBD2	TRBJ2-3	.	TRBV19	TGTGCCAGTAGTAAGACAACCGGCGGGACTAGCGGCGCAGATACGCAGTATTTT	CASSKTTGGTSGADTQYF
.	TRBJ2-6	.	TRBV5-1	TGCGCCAGCAGCTTGGAAGGCGGATACCCCTCTGGGGCCAACGTCCTGACTTTC	CASSLEGGYPSGANVLTF
.	TRBJ2-2	few	TRBV5-1	TGCGCCAGCAGCGAAGGACAAGGCGGGGAGCTGTTTTTT	CASSEGQGGELFF
.	TRBJ2-6	.	TRBV5-1	TGCGCCAGCAGTTACATCCTCTCTGGGGCCAACGTCCTGACTTTC	CASSYILSGANVLTF
.	TRBJ2-1	.	TRBV9	TGTGCCAGCAGCGTAGGTAGCTCCTACAATGAGCAGTTCTTC	CASSVGSSYNEQFF
.	TRBJ2-1	few	TRBV6-5	TGTGCCAGCAGACAGGGCGGGGGGCAGTTCTTC	CASRQGGGQFF
TRBD1	TRBJ1-2	.	TRBV25-1	TGTGCCAGCAGTGAACCGGGACAGGGGAACTATGGCTACACCTTC	CASSEPGQGNYGYTF
TRBD1	TRBJ1-1	.	TRBV7-9	TGTGCCAGCAGCTTCAAGGGGGCGCGCACTGAAGCTTTCTTT	CASSFKGARTEAFF
.	TRBJ1-1	.	TRBV29-1	TGCAGCGTGGAAGGGAGATTGAACACTGAAGCTTTCTTT	CSVEGRLNTEAFF
.	TRBJ1-2	once	TRBV2	TGTGCCAGCAGTTACACCCCCGGGGGGCAGGATGGCTACACCTTC	CASSYTPGGQDGYTF
.	TRBJ2-7	.	TRBV2	TGTGCCAGCAGCGAGGGAGGCCTCACCCCGACATTCCACGAGCAGTACTTC	CASSEGGLTPTFHEQYF
TRBD1	TRBJ2-4	few	TRBV7-6	TGTGCCAGCAGCTTAGGGGAGGGACAGGGGCCGAGTGGAAACATTCAGTACTTC	CASSLGEGQGPSGNIQYF
.	TRBJ1-5	few	TRBV7-2	TGTGCCAGCAGCCCCGCGGGGCACAATCAGCCCCAGCATTTT	CASSPAGHNQPQHF
.	TRBJ2-3	few	TRBV2	TGTGCCAGCCGGACTCCTGGGAGCACAGATACGCAGTATTTT	CASRTPGSTDTQYF
.	TRBJ2-5	.	TRBV6-1	TGTGCCAGCACACGGGTAGAGACCCAGTACTTC	CASTRVETQYF
TRBD1	TRBJ1-5	.	TRBV6-5	TGTGCCAGCAGTCGGACAGGTAGCAATCAGCCCCAGCATTTT	CASSRTGSNQPQHF
.	TRBJ1-1	few	TRBV29-1	TGCAGCGCCGGACTGATGAACACTGAAGCTTTCTTT	CSAGLMNTEAFF
TRBD2	TRBJ2-3	.	TRBV7-2	TGTGCCAGCAGCTTCGGCGGGGGGAGGGATACGCAGTATTTT	CASSFGGGRDTQYF
TRBD2	TRBJ2-1	.	TRBV10-3	TGTGCCATCAGGTCGGGACTAGCGGACTACAATGAGCAGTTCTTC	CAIRSGLADYNEQFF
TRBD2	TRBJ2-1	few	TRBV6-4	TGTGCCAGCAGTGAAGGTGCGGGACTAGCGGCCGATGAGCAGTTCTTC	CASSEGAGLAADEQFF
.	TRBJ1-2	few	TRBV29-1	TGCAGCGTTATTGGCAGGGATCATGGCTACACCTTC	CSVIGRDHGYTF
TRBD2	TRBJ2-1	few	TRBV19	TGTGCCAGTAGTGGGAGCGGGGGGGCCTCAAGTCCGTTCTTC	CASSGSGGASSPFF
TRBD2	TRBJ2-5	.	TRBV29-1	TGCAGCGTTGCACAGACGGGGGGAGAGACCCAGTACTTC	CSVAQTGGETQYF